The next 14 T cell receptor beta chains were all read from a single sample in a study of T-cell memory formation after mild COVID-19. Each CDR3 protein gets one entry after TCRdb re-called the 5' RACE reads with MiXCR. Of 140,000 to 150,000 distinct CDR3 sequences in the sample, under 30% are singletons; the top ten hold around a quarter. Sequencing was carried out using PBMCs or a T cell subset sorted from them (not recorded which). These receptors were collected from an adult woman who had mild COVID-19 (a few samples of this study predate the infection). Cell type and time point are not known.

CDR3 sequence reads: CASSIRPGTGGRAGELFF. CDR3 nucleotides: TGTGCCAGCAGCATTAGGCCCGGGACAGGGGGCAGAGCCGGGGAGCTGTTTTTT. The chain joins TRBV7-3 to TRBJ2-2; 12 bases are shared with TRBD1. This CDR3 spans 18 amino acids. V shed 5 bases and J 6 bases; nucleotides not matched to a gene: 13. Per germline, CDR1 SGHTA and CDR2 FQGTGA.

This chain uses TRBV6-2 or TRBV6-3 with TRBJ2-1; D gene unclear. The CDR3 is 13 amino acids. V dropped 5 bases and J dropped 0 bases, with 5 bases sitting between them. Germline CDR1 reads MNHEY; CDR2 reads SVGEGT. This CDR3 is CASSTYSYNEQFF. The CDR3 DNA reads TGTGCCAGCAGTACTTACTCCTACAATGAGCAGTTCTTC.

The V call is TRBV9, the J call TRBJ1-3; D is unresolved. Germline-derived CDR1 and CDR2 are SGDLS and YYNGEE. The CDR3 runs to 14 residues. Trimming removed 3 bases from V and 0 bases from J, with 7 bases in between. The CDR3 DNA follows: TGTGCCAGCAGCGGCAGGACCTCTGGAAACACCATATATTTT. This gives the protein CASSGRTSGNTIYF.

J is TRBJ2-1 and V is TRBV7-9; maybe TRBD1 (5 bases). Germline CDR1 SEHNR, CDR2 FQNEAQ (reference sequence). The CDR3 contains 15 residues. Trimming removed 5 bases at V and 3 bases at J, with 14 bases between. The CDR3 bases are TGTGCCAGCAGCCGCCGAGGACACAACTACAATGAGCAGTTCTTC. Amino acid sequence: CASSRRGHNYNEQFF.

The rearrangement links TRBV12-3 or TRBV12-4 to TRBJ2-3; D possibly corresponds to TRBD2 (5 bases). There are 15 residues in the CDR3. Trimming removed 4 bases at V and 3 bases at J, with 14 bases between. The CDR3 coding sequence is TGTGCCAGCAGTTCGCTAGCTTTTGGGACAGATACGCAGTATTTT. This codes for CASSSLAFGTDTQYF.

The CDR3 protein is CSATRGNTGELFF. As DNA, the CDR3 is TGCAGTGCAACGAGGGGGAACACCGGGGAGCTGTTTTTT. This chain links TRBV20-1 with TRBJ2-2; D possibly matches TRBD1 or TRBD2 (5 bases each). This CDR3 contains 13 residues. V was trimmed by 6 bases and J by 1 base, leaving 9 bases between them. Looked up from germline, CDR1 is DFQATT and CDR2 is SNEGSKA (reference sequence).

This clonotype has more than one count but fewer than ten. V usage is TRBV7-6 and J usage is TRBJ2-2, with TRBD2 identical over 7 bases. J was trimmed by 7 bases and V by 10 bases; bases with no gene match: 12. Germline V gene lookup returns CDR1 SGHVS and CDR2 FNYEAQ. The CDR3 is made up of 14 amino acids. The CDR3 spells CATPLAGVGGELFF. The CDR3 nucleotides read TGTGCCACTCCGTTGGCGGGAGTGGGCGGGGAGCTGTTTTTT. The whole variable domain, remainder taken from reference TRBV7-6 and TRBJ2-2, is GAGVSQSPRYKVTKRGQDVALRCDPISGHVSLYWYRQALGQGPEFLTYFNYEAQQDKSGLPNDRFSAERPEGSISTLTIQRTEQRDSAMYRCATPLAGVGGELFFGEGSRLTVL.

This clonotype was found a few times. This chain connects TRBV7-9 to TRBJ2-5; D is ambiguous. CDR3 size: 15 residues. V lost 0 bases, J lost 2 bases, and 10 bases lay in between. CDR1 and CDR2 (germline): SEHNR, FQNEAQ (reference sequence). As DNA, the CDR3 is TGTGCCAGCAGCTTAGCGGCAGGCTTTCAAGAGACCCAGTACTTC. It codes for CASSLAAGFQETQYF.

The J gene is TRBJ2-1, the V gene TRBV11-2; D is undetermined. V lost 0 bases, J lost 5 bases, and 11 bases lay in between. The CDR3 has 15 amino acids. Germline lookup yields CDR1 SGHAT and CDR2 FQNNGV. The DNA of the CDR3 is TGTGCCAGCAGCTTAGATCAGTTGCGGAACAATGAGCAGTTCTTC. It is translated as CASSLDQLRNNEQFF.

The CDR3 reads CASSHRGVLDTQYF. The CDR3 DNA follows: TGCGCCAGCAGCCACCGTGGGGTGCTGGATACGCAGTATTTT. The rearrangement uses TRBV4-3 and TRBJ2-3; D not certain. Germline V gene sequence: CDR1 LGHNA, CDR2 YSLEER. Trimming removed 3 bases from V and 6 bases from J, with 13 bases in between. The CDR3 has 14 amino acids.

This clonotype has more than one count but fewer than ten. The rearrangement uses TRBV20-1 and TRBJ2-7; D might be TRBD2 (6 bases). CDR1 and CDR2 (germline): DFQATT, SNEGSKA (reference sequence). There are 12 residues in the CDR3. With 6 bases removed from V and 2 bases from J, the gap between germline ends came to 11 bases. This CDR3 reads CSAGTAAYEQYF. The CDR3 DNA reads as TGCAGTGCAGGGACTGCAGCCTACGAGCAGTACTTC.

The chain uses TRBV6-2 or TRBV6-3 and TRBJ2-1; D is unresolved. This CDR3 contains 11 residues. V was shortened by 3 bases and J by 10 bases, with 7 bases between the two germline ends. Germline values: CDR1 MNHEY, CDR2 SVGEGT. The chain's CDR3 is CASSYVAEQFF. CDR3 nucleotides: TGTGCCAGCAGTTATGTCGCCGAGCAGTTCTTC.

This chain connects TRBV9 to TRBJ2-5; 9 bases line up with TRBD1. CDR1 and CDR2 (germline): SGDLS, YYNGEE. This CDR3 is built from 16 residues. Losses at the gene ends were 3 bases for V and 5 bases for J; bases not matched to a gene: 11. The CDR3 nucleotides read TGTGCCAGCAGCGCCAGCGACAGGGGGTTAGGGGAGACCCAGTACTTC. Translating it yields CASSASDRGLGETQYF.

The rearrangement links TRBV15 to TRBJ2-2; 9 bases agree with TRBD2. Germline-derived CDR1 and CDR2 are LNHNV and YYDKDF (reference sequence). The junction had 5 bases not matched to a gene; V was cut back by 6 bases and J by 3 bases. CDR3 length: 15 residues. This chain's CDR3 is CATSRLAAYTGELFF. The CDR3 DNA reads as TGTGCCACCAGTCGACTAGCGGCCTACACCGGGGAGCTGTTTTTT.